The 20 T cell receptor beta chains listed next were all sequenced from one sample in a study of technical replicates of blood from a few donors. Produced via immunoSEQ multiplex PCR; TCRdb's table is partial and in-frame only. This table holds roughly 72,000 clones, 85% to 95% found once. Sequencing was performed on T cells isolated from PBMCs. These receptors came from a human donor in good health.

The chain uses TRBV5-6 and TRBJ1-2; tentative D call: TRBD1 (5 bases). The CDR3 is made up of 15 amino acids. V shed 3 bases and J shed 5 bases, with 17 bases lying between them. Germline assignment: CDR1 SGHDT and CDR2 YYEEEE. The CDR3 here is CASSSVLGVEYGYTF. CDR3 coding DNA: TGTGCCAGCAGCTCAGTGCTAGGGGTGGAATATGGCTACACCTTC.

The V call is TRBV9, the J call TRBJ1-2, with 9 nucleotides matching TRBD1. CDR3 length: 14 amino acids. V was pared by 3 bases and J by 5 bases, with 5 bases of the junction left unmatched. Germline V gene sequence: CDR1 SGDLS, CDR2 YYNGEE. CDR3 loop: CASSGGTGTYGYTF. The DNA of the CDR3 is TGTGCCAGCAGCGGGGGGACAGGGACTTATGGCTACACCTTC.

The chain has TRBV6-5 and TRBJ2-7; possibly TRBD1 for D (6 bases). CDR3 length equals 11 residues. Germline CDR1 MNHEY, CDR2 SVGAGI. Trimming took off 4 bases at V and 5 bases at J, with 6 bases between the two ends. CDR3 sequence (DNA): TGTGCCAGCAGTTGGGGGCACGAGCAGTACTTC. Protein sequence: CASSWGHEQYF.

V and J are TRBV7-9 and TRBJ2-7, with D unresolved. From germline, CDR1 is SEHNR and CDR2 FQNEAQ (reference sequence). The CDR3 has 13 amino acids. Trimming took 5 bases from V and 5 from J, leaving 13 bases between them. Here the CDR3 reads CASSPYSGNEQYF. CDR3 in DNA: TGTGCCAGCAGCCCCTACAGTGGTAACGAGCAGTACTTC.

The rearrangement uses TRBV9 and TRBJ2-5; D possibly corresponds to TRBD1 (6 bases). Trimming left V 0 bases short and J 5 bases short, with 11 bases between. The CDR3 sequence is 14 residues long. CDR1 and CDR2 from the germline V gene are SGDLS and YYNGEE. CDR3 sequence: CASSVGGLWETQYF. In DNA, the CDR3 is TGTGCCAGCAGCGTAGGGGGGCTCTGGGAGACCCAGTACTTC.

V gene TRBV5-3 combines with J gene TRBJ2-7; TRBD1 might be the D (7 bases). TRBV5-3 is reported as an ORF; its role is uncertain. Deletions cut 1 base from V and 6 bases from J, with 17 bases between. The CDR3 is 15 amino acids. CDR3 loop: CARSLNSRQGGEQYF. CDR3 DNA sequence: TGTGCCAGAAGCTTGAACTCCCGCCAGGGGGGCGAGCAGTACTTC.

The rearrangement joins TRBV28 to TRBJ2-5, with 10 nucleotides matching TRBD1. Germline CDR1 and CDR2: MDHEN and SYDVKM. The J segment lost 6 bases and the V segment lost 3 bases, leaving 7 bases of the junction unmatched. The CDR3 consists of 15 residues. The CDR3 protein is CASSFAGTGEKTQYF. The DNA for the CDR3 is TGTGCCAGCAGTTTCGCCGGGACAGGGGAAAAGACCCAGTACTTC.

The CDR3 sequence: CASSYSSSEFYEQYF. CDR3 nucleotide sequence: TGTGCCAGCAGTTACTCGAGTTCGGAGTTCTACGAGCAGTACTTC. This sequence joins TRBV6-5 and TRBJ2-7, with D hard to call. The length of the CDR3 is 15 residues. Germline CDR1 is MNHEY and CDR2 is SVGAGI. The V gene lost 0 bases and the J gene lost 3 bases, with 12 bases spanning the gap.

This clone was recorded once. The chain carries TRBV21-1 and TRBJ2-3; TRBD1, the table's D call, was not compared with the DNA. TRBV21-1 is described as a pseudogene. The CDR3 has 19 amino acids. CDR3 residues: CASSKVHGPRDRGTDTQYF. Written as DNA, the CDR3 is TGTGCCAGCAGCAAAGTTCACGGGCCCCGGGACAGGGGCACAGATACGCAGTATTTT.

The J gene is TRBJ1-2, the V gene TRBV18, with TRBD1 matching 7 bases. This CDR3 comprises 13 residues. V was pared by 4 bases and J by 6 bases, with 5 bases of the junction left unmatched. In germline, CDR1 is KGHSH, CDR2 LQKENI. The CDR3 DNA reads as TGTGCCAGCTCACTTGGGACAGACCATGGCTACACCTTC. Translating gives CASSLGTDHGYTF.

The V call is TRBV30, the J call TRBJ2-1; 10 bases are a match to TRBD2. Trimming removed 6 bases from V and 10 bases from J; junction bases left unmatched: 12. CDR1 and CDR2 from the germline V gene are GTSNPN and SVGIG (reference sequence). The length of the CDR3 is 14 residues. This chain's CDR3 is CACAPLAGWAEQFF. CDR3 nucleotide sequence: TGTGCCTGCGCCCCACTAGCGGGATGGGCGGAGCAGTTCTTC.

This clone was detected only once. The rearrangement joins TRBV30 to TRBJ1-2, with D unresolved. V dropped 0 bases and J dropped 2 bases, with 10 bases sitting between them. The CDR3 is 14 amino acids. The germline CDR1 and CDR2 sequences are GTSNPN and SVGIG (reference sequence). The CDR3 DNA is TGTGCCTGGAGTGTACTGCGCCTGAACTATGGCTACACCTTC. Translated, it gives CAWSVLRLNYGYTF.

This chain links TRBV7-9 with TRBJ2-1, with D possibly matching TRBD2 (6 bases). The CDR3 is 15 amino acids. Germline CDR1 SEHNR, CDR2 FQNEAQ (reference sequence). V lost 3 bases, J lost 6 bases, and 15 bases lay in between. The CDR3, as DNA: TGTGCCAGCAGCTTTCCCGCGGGACTTTCCAATGAGCAGTTCTTC. It yields the protein CASSFPAGLSNEQFF.

V is TRBV27 and J is TRBJ2-7; TRBD1 agrees at 9 bases. The germline CDR1 and CDR2 sequences are MNHEY and SMNVEV (reference sequence). Trimming removed 5 bases from V and 1 base from J; junction bases left unmatched: 9. The CDR3 extends over 16 amino acids. This CDR3 is CASSPLAGQGSYEQYF. CDR3 in DNA: TGTGCCAGCAGTCCCCTGGCGGGACAGGGTTCCTACGAGCAGTACTTC.

The chain has TRBV14 and TRBJ2-1; the match to TRBD2 covers 11 bases. Germline V CDR1 and CDR2: SGHDN, FVKESK. The CDR3 has 20 amino acids. The V gene end was trimmed by 0 bases and the J gene end by 0 bases; junction bases not matched to a gene: 10. The DNA for the CDR3 is TGTGCCAGCAGCCAAGATTGGACTAGCGGGTCCCTTTCCTCCTACAATGAGCAGTTCTTC. It is translated as CASSQDWTSGSLSSYNEQFF.

The genes are TRBV5-1 and TRBJ2-2; 8 bases align to TRBD2. CDR3 length: 17 amino acids. V lost 1 base to trimming and J lost 4 bases; unmatched junction nucleotides: 9. Germline CDR1 is SGHRS and CDR2 is YFSETQ. The CDR3 DNA reads as TGCGCCAGCAGCTTGTCCGGGTCGGGAGGGGCCACCGGGGAGCTGTTTTTT. Its translation is CASSLSGSGGATGELFF.

J is TRBJ1-1 and V is TRBV30, with D unclear. The CDR3 spans 12 residues. Trimming removed 3 bases at V and 6 bases at J, with 11 bases between. Germline V gene lookup returns CDR1 GTSNPN and CDR2 SVGIG (reference sequence). The CDR3 spells CAWSPGRPEAFF. The CDR3 region has the DNA TGTGCCTGGAGCCCGGGGAGACCTGAAGCTTTCTTT. Together with reference TRBV30 and TRBJ1-1, the CDR3 gives the full variable domain: SQTIHQWPATLVQPVGSPLSLECTVEGTSNPNLYWYRQAAGRGLQLLFYSVGIGQISSEVPQNLSASRPQDRQFILSSKKLLLSDSGFYLCAWSPGRPEAFFGQGTRLTVV.

The chain recombines TRBV27 with TRBJ2-7; 9 bases match TRBD2. Per germline, CDR1 MNHEY and CDR2 SMNVEV (reference sequence). V gave up 9 bases and J gave up 7 bases; unmatched junction bases: 7. The CDR3 sequence is 12 residues long. CDR3 sequence (DNA): TGTGCCAGTAGGTCTAGCGGGAAGGAGCAGTACTTC. Amino acid sequence: CASRSSGKEQYF.

The chain joins TRBV6-1 to TRBJ2-7; 7 bases match TRBD1. This CDR3 comprises 15 residues. J lost 0 bases, V lost 4 bases, and 6 bases had no gene match. The germline gives CDR1 MNHNS, CDR2 SASEGT. The CDR3 reads CASSGNRGSSYEQYF. CDR3 sequence (DNA): TGTGCCAGCAGTGGTAACAGGGGAAGCTCCTACGAGCAGTACTTC.

The J gene is TRBJ2-3, the V gene TRBV7-2; D may be TRBD2 (5 bases). CDR3 size: 17 residues. The V gene lost 6 bases and the J gene lost 0 bases, with 19 bases spanning the gap. Germline-derived CDR1 and CDR2 are SGHTA and FQGNSA. CDR3 nucleotides: TGTGCCAGCAGTTCCACCTGGACTGAGGCTAGCACAGATACGCAGTATTTT. Protein sequence: CASSSTWTEASTDTQYF.